A single sample is the source of the 5 T cell receptor beta chains below, sequenced in a study of T cell repertoires in cytomegalovirus infection. TCRdb passed the reads through MiXCR, listing each CDR3 protein once. The sample includes roughly 240,000 distinct CDR3 sequences, roughly 6.5% of them seen just once. Sequences were obtained from PBMCs. Receptor source: a human donor in good health (CMV status not recorded). Some clones in this sample may be carry-over from other donors' samples.

This clonotype was counted at least ten times. The V and J genes are TRBV14 and TRBJ1-4, with D possibly matching TRBD1 (5 bases). CDR3 size: 15 residues. CDR1 and CDR2 (germline): SGHDN, FVKESK. With 3 bases removed from V and 10 bases from J, the gap between germline ends came to 18 bases. CDR3 in amino acids: CASSHQGATERKLFF. CDR3 coding DNA: TGTGCCAGCAGCCACCAGGGTGCAACGGAAAGAAAACTGTTTTTT.

The chain couples TRBV20-1 to TRBJ1-4, with TRBD1 identical over 9 bases. CDR3 size: 13 residues. Germline V gene lookup returns CDR1 DFQATT and CDR2 SNEGSKA (reference sequence). J lost 8 bases, V lost 6 bases, and 7 bases had no gene match. CDR3 bases: TGCAGTGCATCACAGGGGGCGCGCGAAAAACTGTTTTTT. Amino acids: CSASQGAREKLFF.

This clonotype appeared many times. The genes are TRBV20-1 and TRBJ1-2, with unresolved D. Germline V CDR1 and CDR2: DFQATT, SNEGSKA (reference sequence). The CDR3 totals 14 residues. V was cut by 0 bases and J by 3 bases, with 11 bases left in between. This CDR3 is CSARDAGFDYGYTF. CDR3 coding DNA: TGCAGTGCTAGAGATGCGGGATTTGACTATGGCTACACCTTC.

Remarks on this clonotype: A much larger clone lies one base from this, so it may be a read error. The chain recombines TRBV6-1 with TRBJ2-3, with D tentatively TRBD1 (5 bases). CDR3 length equals 14 residues. The germline V gene has CDR1 MNHNS and CDR2 SASEGT. The V end lost 7 bases, the J end lost 4 bases, and 15 bases lay between the germline ends. The CDR3 DNA is TGTGCCAGCAAGGTGGCAGGGTTAGCAGATACGCAGTATTTT. Protein: CASKVAGLADTQYF.

This clonotype was detected many times. J is TRBJ2-4 and V is TRBV29-1; D not certain. This CDR3 is 14 amino acids long. CDR1 and CDR2 from the germline V gene are SQVTM and ANQGSEA. Trimming pared 5 bases from V and 0 bases from J, leaving 11 bases between. The CDR3: CSVRVNLAKNIQYF. As DNA, the CDR3 is TGCAGCGTTCGGGTGAACTTAGCCAAAAACATTCAGTACTTC.